In its sample, the clone carrying this T cell receptor beta chain was seen a few times. The junction departs from germline at one end; a sequencing error may be responsible. Method: immunoSEQ multiplex PCR; TCRdb's copy keeps in-frame clones and lacks some. Of 150,000 to 200,000 clones listed, 86% are singletons. The Seattle site enrolled patients during active infection and followed them longitudinally. The data belong to a study of blood T cell repertoires in COVID-19. The germline V gene has CDR1 SGHVS and CDR2 FNYEAQ. The CDR3 is 15 residues long. The clonotype was recovered from a woman in her sixties with COVID-19, enrolled during active disease. The V call is TRBV7-6, the J call TRBJ2-7, with 11 bases identical to TRBD2. The material sequenced was peripheral blood. CDR3 in DNA: TGTGCCAGCACCTTACTAGCGGGAGAGATCTACGAGCAGTACTTC. Its protein product is CASTLLAGEIYEQYF.